This T cell receptor beta chain emerged from a study of T-cell memory formation after mild COVID-19. Study-level background: In these data, TCR clusters were largely donor specific. The study's findings and limits: Clones that got smaller from day 15 to 85 had even CD4/CD8, while clones growing later tipped toward CD4+. SARS-CoV-2 specificity of second-wave clones peaking day 37 was unconfirmed.

Per the germline V gene, CDR1 is SGDLS and CDR2 is YYNGEE. The CDR3 covers 14 residues. The V end was cut by 1 base, the J end by 3 bases, with 8 bases between. 5'RACE with constant-segment primers yielded barcoded, UMI-tagged TCR alpha and TCR beta cDNA libraries. A single record per CDR3 protein comes from TCRdb applying MiXCR to the 5' RACE reads. The sample lists roughly 160,000 distinct CDR3 sequences, around 10% seen once, with approximately 4% in the top ten. This clonotype turned up a few times. Its antigen is unidentified. Sequenced sample: PBMCs or a T cell subset sorted from them (not recorded which). This rearrangement joins TRBV9 to TRBJ1-3; D is undetermined. This TCR came from a man between 18 and 29 years old who had mild COVID-19 (a few samples of this study predate the infection). Cell type and time point are not known. This chain's CDR3 is CASSVSGLGNTIYF. DNA for the CDR3: TGTGCCAGCAGCGTAAGCGGACTTGGAAACACCATATATTTT.